This T cell receptor (beta chain) came from a study of T cell changes during pregnancy in multiple sclerosis. Clones were sequenced by immunoSEQ multiplex PCR, and TCRdb holds only the in-frame ones, with some missing. This table has fewer than 60,000 clones, roughly nine tenths appearing once. The V gene's germline CDR1 is KGHSH and CDR2 LQKENI. Trimming pared 0 bases from V and 2 bases from J, leaving 8 bases between. The CDR3 is 14 amino acids. The J gene is TRBJ2-7, the V gene TRBV18; D remains unclear. The source material was CD8+ T cells from peripheral blood mononuclear cells, sampled after pregnancy. This clonotype was sampled from a female donor with multiple sclerosis, enrolled in a pregnancy study. The CDR3 loop is CASSPPAGTYEQYF. DNA of the CDR3: TGTGCCAGCTCACCACCGGCAGGTACCTACGAGCAGTACTTC.